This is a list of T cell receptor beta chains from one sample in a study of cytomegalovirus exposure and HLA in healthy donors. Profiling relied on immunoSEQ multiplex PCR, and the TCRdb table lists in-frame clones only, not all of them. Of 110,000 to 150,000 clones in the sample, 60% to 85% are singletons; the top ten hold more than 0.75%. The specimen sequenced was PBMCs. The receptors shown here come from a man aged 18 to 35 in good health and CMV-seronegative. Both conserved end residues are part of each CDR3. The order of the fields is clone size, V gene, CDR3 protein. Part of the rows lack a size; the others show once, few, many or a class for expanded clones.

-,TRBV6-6,CASSGGGPNTEAFF
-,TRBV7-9,CSSSATGSTLHF
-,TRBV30,CAWGSEISYEQYF
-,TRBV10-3,CAISTETGTGAYEQYF
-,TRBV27,CASSLSRVGQETQYF
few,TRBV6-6,CASSLMNTEAFF
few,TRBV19,CASSISKGREAFF
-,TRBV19,CASSIGLGTGGGETQYF
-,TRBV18,CASSPQKGGNTEAFF
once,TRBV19,CASSKQGSEAFF
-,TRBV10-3,CAISEQGNVNGELFF
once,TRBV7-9,CASSLGSPPEAFF
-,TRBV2,CASILGGEGSTGANVLTF
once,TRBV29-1,CSVRVSGANVLTF
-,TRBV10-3,CAISAAGGSGNTIYF
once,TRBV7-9,CASSLGQSTDTQYF
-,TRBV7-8,CASSLGQGWGNQPQHF
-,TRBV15,CATSRGRTGTYEQYF
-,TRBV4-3,CASSQEGGGAGRELFF
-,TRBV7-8,CASSLNPGEGMNTEAFF
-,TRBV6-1,CASSDSWDTFLHF
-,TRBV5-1,CASSLGGLNTEAFF
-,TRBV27,CASSSIWAVETQYF
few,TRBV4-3,CASSQGDRLNSPLHF
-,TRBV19,CASRGYGTEAFF
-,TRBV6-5,CASRGTADQPRHF
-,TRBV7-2,CASSSTYRVPTGELFF
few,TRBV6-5,CASRGLISNQPQHF
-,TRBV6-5,CASSYGGLTNYGYTF
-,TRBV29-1,CSVGDRGDYGYTF
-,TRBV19,CASSPLSTSSYEQYF
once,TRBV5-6,CASSAGHRYHIQYF
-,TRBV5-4,CASSSTKSAEEQFF
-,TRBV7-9,CASTSRLEGTDTQYF
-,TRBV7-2,CASSRDSTNTGELFF
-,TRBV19,CASSPLGSGVRQETQYF
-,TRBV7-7,CASSSGLGETQYF
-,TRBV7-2,CASSVRGSSLHF
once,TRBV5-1,CASSFTGYMNTEAFF
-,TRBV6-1,CASSIQGFSYNEQFF
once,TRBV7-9,CASSSAGGANYGYTF
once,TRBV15,CATSARTGSISNQPQHF
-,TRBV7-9,CASSIGQMNTEAFF
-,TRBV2,CASSEMEGYEQYF
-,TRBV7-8,CASSLSVRVSDLNTEAFF
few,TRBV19,CASSRIPGGEQFF
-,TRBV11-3,CASSSNDRSGSYNEQFF
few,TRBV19,CASSAQGWGNTEAFF
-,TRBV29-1,CSAAGNTAIGELFF
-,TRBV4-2,CASSQDTGEGYGYTF
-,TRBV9,CASTDRGVASTDTQYF
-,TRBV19,CASSISTGGWEQFF
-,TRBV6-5,CASSYSTGRNTEAFF
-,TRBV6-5,CASQGASNQPQHF